The present TCR beta chain was sequenced within a study of PD-1 blockade in classical Hodgkin lymphoma. Study information: Patients got intravenous nivolumab 3 mg/kg every 2 weeks.

TCRdb's copy holds only in-frame clones and misses some; the assay was immunoSEQ multiplex PCR. The data show about 64,000 clones, with roughly nine tenths seen just once and 6.5% to 9.5% held by the top ten. This clone has only a few counts. The CDR3 loop spans 14 amino acids. V lost 6 bases, J lost 1 base, and 3 bases stayed unmatched. CDR1 and CDR2 (germline): MDHEN, SYDVKM. Time point given: cycle 4 day 1 (C4D1), after 6 weeks of nivolumab. With no exception, relapse followed autologous stem cell transplantation in all patients, and brentuximab vedotin exposure varied. The V and J genes are TRBV28 and TRBJ1-5; TRBD1 agrees at 7 bases. This clonotype was sampled from a human donor with classical Hodgkin lymphoma. The sample was peripheral blood mononuclear cells (PBMCs), taken before the fourth cycle of nivolumab. CDR3: CASSWTGSNQPQHF. The CDR3 coding sequence is TGTGCCAGCAGCTGGACAGGAAGCAATCAGCCCCAGCATTTT.